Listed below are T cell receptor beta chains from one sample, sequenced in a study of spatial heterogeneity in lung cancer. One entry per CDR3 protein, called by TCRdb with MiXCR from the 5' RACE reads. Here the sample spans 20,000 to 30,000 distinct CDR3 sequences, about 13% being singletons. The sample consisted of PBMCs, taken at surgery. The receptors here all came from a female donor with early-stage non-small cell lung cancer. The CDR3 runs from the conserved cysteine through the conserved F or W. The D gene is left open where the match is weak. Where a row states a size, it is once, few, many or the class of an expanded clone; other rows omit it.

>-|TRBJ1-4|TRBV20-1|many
CSVQRGGSKDEKLFF
TGCAGTGTTCAGAGGGGCGGCAGTAAAGATGAAAAACTGTTTTTT
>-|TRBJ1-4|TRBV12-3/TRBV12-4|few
CASSSGINEKLFF
TGTGCCAGCAGTTCAGGGATTAATGAAAAACTGTTTTTT
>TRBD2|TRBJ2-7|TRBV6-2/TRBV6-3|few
CASTGAAGGLDYEQYF
TGTGCCAGCACTGGAGCAGCGGGAGGCCTAGACTACGAGCAGTACTTC
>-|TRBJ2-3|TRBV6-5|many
CASSYGTGTDTQYF
TGTGCCAGCAGTTACGGGACGGGCACAGATACGCAGTATTTT
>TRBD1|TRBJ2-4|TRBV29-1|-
CSVVRYRGNIQYF
TGCAGCGTTGTTCGATACAGGGGGAACATTCAGTACTTC
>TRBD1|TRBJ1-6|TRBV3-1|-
CACSQTGASSYNSPLHF
TGTGCCTGCAGCCAGACAGGGGCGAGCTCCTATAATTCACCCCTCCACTTT
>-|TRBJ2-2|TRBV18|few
CASSQQQGITGELFF
TGTGCCAGCTCACAGCAGCAAGGGATCACCGGGGAGCTGTTTTTT
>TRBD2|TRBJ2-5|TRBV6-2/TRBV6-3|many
CASATSGTIHQETQYF
TGTGCCAGCGCCACTAGCGGGACGATTCACCAAGAGACCCAGTACTTC
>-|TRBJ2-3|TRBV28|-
CASSPSPLSTDTQYF
TGTGCCAGCAGTCCCTCCCCTCTCAGCACAGATACGCAGTATTTT
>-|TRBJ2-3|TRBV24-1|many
CATSDLSTDTQYF
TGTGCCACCAGTGATCTATCAACAGATACGCAGTATTTT
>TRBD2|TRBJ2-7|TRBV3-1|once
CASSLTAGVGYEQYF
TGTGCCAGCAGCCTGACAGCGGGAGTTGGGTACGAGCAGTACTTC
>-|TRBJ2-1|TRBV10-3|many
CAISGKVGHLSYNEQFF
TGTGCCATCAGTGGTAAGGTTGGCCATCTCTCCTACAATGAGCAGTTCTTC
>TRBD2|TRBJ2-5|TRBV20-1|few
CSARDLTGTSLETQYF
TGCAGTGCTAGAGACCTTACCGGGACTAGCCTAGAGACCCAGTACTTC
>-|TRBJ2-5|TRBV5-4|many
CASSFRGEETQYF
TGTGCCAGCAGCTTCAGGGGTGAAGAGACCCAGTACTTC
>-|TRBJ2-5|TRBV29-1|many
CSVGAGIQETQYF
TGCAGCGTTGGGGCGGGGATCCAAGAGACCCAGTACTTC
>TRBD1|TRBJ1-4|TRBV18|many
CASSPPAGQATNEKLFF
TGTGCCAGCTCACCACCAGCCGGACAGGCAACTAATGAAAAACTGTTTTTT
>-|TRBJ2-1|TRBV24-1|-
CATSDSVVEVHEQFF
TGTGCCACCAGTGATTCAGTCGTAGAGGTCCATGAGCAGTTCTTC
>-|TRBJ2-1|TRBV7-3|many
CASSLMAGPTTGGEQFF
TGTGCCAGCAGCTTAATGGCCGGGCCAACCACGGGCGGTGAGCAGTTCTTC
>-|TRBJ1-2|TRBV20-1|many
CSARDPRVNYGYTF
TGCAGTGCTAGAGACCCTCGCGTGAACTATGGCTACACCTTC
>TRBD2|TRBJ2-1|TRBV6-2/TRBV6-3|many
CASSPAGEGYNEQFF
TGTGCCAGCAGTCCAGCGGGAGAGGGTTACAATGAGCAGTTCTTC
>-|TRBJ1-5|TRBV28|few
CASSLVRNSNQPQHF
TGTGCCAGCAGTTTGGTGAGAAATAGCAATCAGCCCCAGCATTTT
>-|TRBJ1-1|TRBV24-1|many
CATSESGAEAFF
TGTGCCACCAGTGAGTCAGGGGCTGAAGCTTTCTTT
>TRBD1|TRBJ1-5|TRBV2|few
CASSPGTGKDQPQHF
TGTGCCAGCAGTCCAGGGACAGGGAAGGATCAGCCCCAGCATTTT
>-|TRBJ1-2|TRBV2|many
CASSDRVGTYGYTF
TGTGCCAGCAGTGATAGGGTGGGGACCTATGGCTACACCTTC
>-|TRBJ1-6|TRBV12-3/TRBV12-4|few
CASSGQFNSPLHF
TGTGCCAGCAGTGGGCAGTTTAATTCACCCCTCCACTTT
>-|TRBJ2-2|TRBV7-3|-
CASSLINSNTGELFF
TGTGCCAGCAGCTTAATAAACAGCAACACCGGGGAGCTGTTTTTT
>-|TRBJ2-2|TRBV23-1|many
CATHGVGELFF
TGCGCCACGCATGGGGTCGGGGAGCTGTTTTTT
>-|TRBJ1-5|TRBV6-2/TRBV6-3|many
CASRGQLLYQPQHF
TGTGCCAGCAGAGGACAGCTTTTGTATCAGCCCCAGCATTTT
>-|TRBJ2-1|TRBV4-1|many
CASSQDRRDLGEQFF
TGCGCCAGCAGCCAAGATCGGAGGGACCTAGGTGAGCAGTTCTTC
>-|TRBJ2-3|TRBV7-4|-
CASSFSELSTDTQYF
TGTGCCAGCAGCTTCTCAGAACTGAGCACAGATACGCAGTATTTT
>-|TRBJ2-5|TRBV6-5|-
CASSYTGFQETQYF
TGTGCCAGCAGTTATACAGGGTTCCAAGAGACCCAGTACTTC
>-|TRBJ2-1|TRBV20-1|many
CSARDHTPTYNEQFF
TGCAGTGCTAGAGATCACACCCCCACGTACAATGAGCAGTTCTTC
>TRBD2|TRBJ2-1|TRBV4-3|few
CASSQGQGLAEIEQFF
TGCGCCAGCAGCCAAGGACAGGGACTAGCGGAAATTGAGCAGTTCTTC
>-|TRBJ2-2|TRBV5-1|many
CASSFRAGELFF
TGCGCCAGCAGCTTTAGGGCCGGGGAGCTGTTTTTT
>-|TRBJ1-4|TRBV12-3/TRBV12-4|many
CASSLRQENEKLFF
TGTGCCAGCAGTTTAAGGCAAGAAAATGAAAAACTGTTTTTT
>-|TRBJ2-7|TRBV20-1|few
CSATTGSGRAYEQYF
TGCAGTGCTACCACGGGAAGCGGCCGGGCCTACGAGCAGTACTTC
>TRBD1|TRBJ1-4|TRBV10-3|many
CAISRTGATNEKLFF
TGTGCCATCAGCCGAACAGGGGCTACTAATGAAAAACTGTTTTTT
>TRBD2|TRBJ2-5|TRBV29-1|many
CSVLKTGGWETQYF
TGCAGCGTTCTGAAAACGGGGGGTTGGGAGACCCAGTACTTC
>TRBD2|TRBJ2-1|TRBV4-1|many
CASSNTGTSGVYNEQFF
TGCGCCAGCAGCAATACAGGTACTAGCGGAGTTTACAATGAGCAGTTCTTC
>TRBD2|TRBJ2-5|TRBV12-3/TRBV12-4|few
CASSLGLAGRETQYF
TGTGCCAGCAGTCTCGGACTAGCGGGAAGGGAGACCCAGTACTTC
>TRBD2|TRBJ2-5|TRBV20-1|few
CSASSGRDPQETQYF
TGCAGTGCTAGTAGCGGGAGGGATCCCCAAGAGACCCAGTACTTC
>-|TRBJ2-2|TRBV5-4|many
CASSPGASGELFF
TGTGCCAGCAGCCCCGGGGCTTCCGGGGAGCTGTTTTTT
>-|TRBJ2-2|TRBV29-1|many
CSAQRGDTGELFF
TGCAGCGCCCAGAGGGGGGACACCGGGGAGCTGTTTTTT
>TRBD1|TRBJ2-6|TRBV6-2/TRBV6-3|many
CASNPANRGSGANVLTF
TGTGCCAGCAATCCAGCCAACAGGGGGTCGGGGGCCAACGTCCTGACTTTC
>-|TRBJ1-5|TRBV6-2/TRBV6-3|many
CASTQQGQGGQPQHF
TGTGCCAGCACTCAGCAGGGGCAGGGCGGACAGCCCCAGCATTTT
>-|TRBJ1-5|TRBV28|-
CASSLVSNQPQHF
TGTGCCAGCAGTTTGGTATCAAATCAGCCCCAGCATTTT